This TCR beta chain was identified in a study of Ad26.COV2.S vaccination and SARS-CoV-2 variants. Study information: Among those in the COV1001 Ad26.COV2.S trial arm was the donor. Intramuscularly, Ad26.COV2.S was given either once or twice, 56 days apart.

Treatment given: some 20 received Ad26.COV2.S at low or high dose, single or two shots; roughly five received placebo; per-sample allocation not given. Sampling took place 63 days after the first vaccine or placebo injection. Adults aged 18-55 years in Boston included the donor. Sequencing used immunoSEQ multiplex PCR; TCRdb keeps in-frame clones, though not all of them. The data show around 450,000 clones, with roughly nine tenths seen just once and 1.5% to 2% held by the top ten. The J segment lost 3 bases and the V segment lost 2 bases, leaving 5 bases of the junction unmatched. The CDR3 has 16 residues. Germline V lookup: CDR1 SGHRS, CDR2 YFSETQ.

Specimen: peripheral blood, collected in a trial of Ad26.COV2.S vaccine versus placebo. The gene calls are TRBV5-1 and TRBJ2-3; 11 nucleotides line up with TRBD2. This receptor was obtained from a person between 18 and 60 years old who received the Ad26.COV2.S COVID-19 vaccine or a placebo. The CDR3 sequence: CASSFSGRASTDTQYF. CDR3 in DNA: TGCGCCAGCAGCTTTAGCGGGAGGGCGTCGACAGATACGCAGTATTTT.